A selection of T cell receptor beta chains follows, all from one sample in a study of beta chain features in type 1 diabetes. Generated by immunoSEQ multiplex PCR, the TCRdb table keeps only in-frame clones and is missing some. The sample includes 250,000 to 350,000 clones, approximately 15% of them seen just once. The sequenced material came from naive CD4+ T cells from blood. The receptors originated from a man aged 25-45 years with type 1 diabetes. The CDR3 runs from the conserved cysteine through the conserved F or W. The order of the fields is V gene, clone size, J gene, D gene, CDR3 protein, CDR3 DNA. The D gene is left open where the match is weak. Not every row has a clone size; where given, it reads once, few, many or a size class.

TRBV28,few,TRBJ2-5,-,CASRIRFRGASLQETQYF,TGTGCCAGCAGGATCCGCTTTCGGGGGGCGTCACTTCAAGAGACCCAGTACTTC
TRBV7-8,-,TRBJ1-5,-,CASSLETAPNQPQHF,TGTGCCAGCAGCCTCGAGACAGCCCCGAATCAGCCCCAGCATTTT
TRBV5-1,few,TRBJ2-3,-,CASSLAGSADTQYF,TGCGCCAGCAGCTTGGCGGGATCAGCAGATACGCAGTATTTT
TRBV2,few,TRBJ2-1,-,CASRDWLRGGEQFF,TGTGCCAGCAGGGACTGGCTCAGGGGAGGGGAGCAGTTCTTC
TRBV28,few,TRBJ1-2,TRBD1,CASSAPGTGVWGYTF,TGTGCCAGCAGTGCCCCCGGGACAGGGGTTTGGGGCTACACCTTC
TRBV7-3,-,TRBJ1-1,TRBD1,CASSFDRGTEAFF,TGTGCCAGCAGCTTTGACAGGGGTACTGAAGCTTTCTTT
TRBV5-6,-,TRBJ1-2,-,CASSLYRLQGYTF,TGTGCCAGCAGTCTGTACCGGTTACAGGGCTACACCTTC
TRBV2,-,TRBJ1-4,-,CASSEAQRWEKLFF,TGTGCCAGCAGTGAGGCCCAGAGGTGGGAAAAACTGTTTTTT
TRBV2,few,TRBJ2-5,TRBD2,CASSPGRAQETQYF,TGTGCCAGCTCCCCAGGGAGGGCCCAAGAGACCCAGTACTTC
TRBV20-1,few,TRBJ1-2,TRBD1,CSASRGNGYTF,TGCAGTGCTAGCAGGGGGAATGGCTACACCTTC
TRBV7-9,few,TRBJ1-3,-,CASSFGRLSGNTIYF,TGTGCCAGCAGCTTTGGCAGACTCTCTGGAAACACCATATATTTT
TRBV9,once,TRBJ1-1,-,CASSVTGTPNTEAFF,TGTGCCAGCAGCGTTACCGGGACACCCAACACTGAAGCTTTCTTT
TRBV5-1,-,TRBJ1-5,-,CASSLDLGHQPQHF,TGCGCCAGCAGCTTGGATTTGGGGCATCAGCCCCAGCATTTT
TRBV7-9,-,TRBJ2-2,-,CASSFGALANTGELFF,TGTGCCAGCAGCTTCGGAGCGCTCGCGAACACCGGGGAGCTGTTTTTT
TRBV29-1,-,TRBJ2-5,TRBD2,CSEVAGVNTETQYF,TGCAGCGAGGTAGCGGGAGTAAACACAGAGACCCAGTACTTC